These 2 T cell receptor beta chains were sequenced from one sample in a study of blood T cell repertoires in COVID-19. Clones were sequenced by immunoSEQ multiplex PCR, and TCRdb holds only the in-frame ones, with some missing. The sample holds 350,000 to 450,000 clones, around nine tenths seen once. Source material: peripheral blood. These receptors originate from a woman between 40 and 50 years old with COVID-19, enrolled during active disease.

The rearrangement uses TRBV5-5 and TRBJ1-4; 11 positions match TRBD1. There are 15 residues in the CDR3. V trimming: 4 bases; J trimming: 11 bases; junction bases outside the gene matches: 10. Germline V gives CDR1 SGHKS, CDR2 YYEKEE (reference sequence). The CDR3 region has the DNA TGTGCCAGCAGCCCCCCGGGACAGGGGGTAAGGAAACTGTTTTTT. Residues: CASSPPGQGVRKLFF.

The gene calls are TRBV7-9 and TRBJ1-4, with D perhaps TRBD1 (5 bases). The germline V gene encodes CDR1 SEHNR and CDR2 FQNEAQ (reference sequence). V lost 5 bases and J lost 8, with 18 bases in between. There are 15 residues in the CDR3. The chain's CDR3 is CASSEGGTNKEKLFF. Here the CDR3 DNA reads TGTGCCAGCAGCGAGGGAGGGACGAATAAGGAAAAACTGTTTTTT.